The next 21 T cell receptor beta chains were all read from a single sample in a study of CD8+ T cells in alopecia areata. RNA, once extracted, was reverse transcribed into cDNA for use as the sequencing template. Assay used: immunoSEQ multiplex PCR; TCRdb lists only in-frame clones, some missing. This record lists about 300,000 clones, none seen once only, and the top ten clones contain roughly 1.2%. On the basis of CD4, CD8alpha, NKG2D, NKG2ACE and other markers, pooled cutaneous lymph node cells were sorted. The sequenced material came from CD4+ T cells sorted from a lymph node. The receptor set was obtained from a C3H/HeJ mouse with alopecia areata. Mouse strain MHC haplotype: H2-k.

Comment on this clone: Mouse germline and gene names are used. The read ends 4 residues shy of where the CDR3 ends; the end is completed using the germline J gene. V and J are TRBV19 and TRBJ2-3, with D possibly being TRBD1 (5 bases). Trimming removed 4 bases at V and 0 bases at J, with 9 bases between. The CDR3 sequence is 14 residues long. Germline lookup yields CDR1 FNHDT and CDR2 SITEND (reference sequence). CDR3 DNA (partial): TGTGCCAGCAGTGACAGTCCTAGTGCAGAA. Protein sequence: CASSDSPSAE. The whole CDR3 is CASSDSPSAETLYF.

In the case of this clone: Genes and germline come from the mouse. Read coverage stops 4 residues before the CDR3 terminus; the germline J gene supplies the remainder. This chain joins TRBV16 and TRBJ1-1, with 7 bases matching TRBD1. The CDR3 has 14 amino acids. The ends lost 4 bases at V and 0 bases at J; junction bases unmatched: 2. Germline loops: CDR1 SGHSA, CDR2 FRNQAP. CDR3 DNA (partial): TGTGCAAGCAGCTGGGACAGTGCAAACACA. Translated: CASSWDSANT. The whole CDR3 region reads CASSWDSANTEVFF.

This clone came up a few times. Gene names denote mouse genes. Read coverage stops 4 residues before the CDR3 terminus; the germline J gene supplies the remainder. Different DNA sequences within this sample yield the same CDR3. The chain employs TRBV13-2 and TRBJ2-7; TRBD2 matches 7 bases. Looked up from germline, CDR1 is NNHNN and CDR2 is SYGAGS (reference sequence). The CDR3 spans 13 residues. The sequenced CDR3 bases are TGTGCCAGCGGCCCGGGGGGGGGATAT. As protein: CASGPGGGY. The entire CDR3 sequence reads CASGPGGGYEQYF.

This clone was found many times. Each gene name is a mouse one. Coverage ceases 4 residues before the CDR3 finishes, and the germline J gene fills in the end. The chain is built from TRBV14 and TRBJ1-2; no reliable D call. The length of the CDR3 is 14 residues. Trimming stripped 1 base from V and 0 bases from J, with 7 bases between. The germline CDR1 and CDR2 sequences are SGHDT and FRDEAV. The CDR3 DNA, read in part, is TGTGCCAGCAGTTTCGCGACAACAAACTCC. Protein product: CASSFATTNS. The whole CDR3 reads CASSFATTNSDYTF.

Only a few counts were recorded for this clone. These gene names are mouse names. The read ends 4 residues early relative to the CDR3; the germline J gene fills the gap. The sample has other DNA sequences that encode this CDR3 too. The rearrangement uses TRBV31 and TRBJ1-2; a possible D gene is TRBD1 (6 bases). In germline, CDR1 is GKSSPN, CDR2 SITVG. V was clipped by 2 bases and J by 4 bases, with 11 bases between them. The CDR3 is 13 amino acids. CDR3 sequence reads: CAWSGGAGSDYTF. CDR3 DNA (partial): TGTGCCTGGAGTGGGGGGGCGGGCTCC. Full variable domain (outside the CDR3, taken from reference TRBV31 and TRBJ1-2): AQTIHQWPVAEIKAVGSPLSLGCTIKGKSSPNLYWYWQATGGTLQQLFYSITVGQVESVVQLNLSASRPKDDQFILSTEKLLLSHSGFYLCAWSGGAGSDYTFGSGTRLLVI.

Details on this clone: Mouse names are used for the genes. The read ends 4 residues before the CDR3 terminus; that terminus is restored from the germline J gene. V usage is TRBV19 and J usage is TRBJ1-2, with 10 bases aligning to TRBD1. V lost 6 bases to trimming and J lost 4 bases; unmatched junction nucleotides: 3. Germline V CDR1 and CDR2: FNHDT, SITEND (reference sequence). The CDR3 is made up of 13 amino acids. The part of the CDR3 DNA that was read is TGTGCCAGCAAGGGACAGGGGAGCTCC. This translates into CASKGQGSS. In full, the CDR3 reads CASKGQGSSDYTF.

This clone was detected only a few times. Gene names are mouse gene names. The missing CDR3 end, 3 residues past where the read stops, is filled in from the germline J gene. The chain uses TRBV13-1 and TRBJ1-6, with D perhaps TRBD1 (6 bases). TRBJ1-6 is reported as an ORF; its role is uncertain. Germline V gives CDR1 NSHNY, CDR2 SYGAGN. The CDR3 length is 17 residues. V was shortened by 0 bases and J by 4 bases, with 14 bases between the two germline ends. Here the CDR3 reads CASSDAKGGQYNSPLYF. Incomplete CDR3 DNA: TGTGCCAGCAGTGATGCAAAAGGGGGGCAGTATAATTCGCCC.

To note about this clone: Genes and germline come from the mouse. The read halts 4 residues ahead of the CDR3 end, with the missing end drawn from the germline J gene. The chain combines TRBV3 with TRBJ2-5; 8 positions match TRBD1. This CDR3 spans 14 amino acids. The V segment lost 6 bases and the J segment 2 bases; nucleotides outside the gene matches: 4. Germline values: CDR1 SNHLY, CDR2 FYNGKV (reference sequence). The CDR3 DNA, read in part, is TGTGCCAGCAGTCCAGGGGGCGGCCAAGAC. It encodes CASSPGGGQD. The complete CDR3 protein is CASSPGGGQDTQYF.

This clone was counted only a few times. Gene names and germline match the mouse. The read falls 4 residues short of the CDR3 end, and the missing part is taken from the germline J gene. This sequence joins TRBV19 and TRBJ1-2; no reliable D call. Trimming cost V 2 bases and J 0 bases, with 8 bases left between them. The CDR3 runs 14 residues. Germline V gene data show CDR1 as FNHDT and CDR2 as SITEND (reference sequence). Incomplete CDR3 DNA: TGTGCCAGCAGTATTGACAACACAAACTCC. It is translated as CASSIDNTNS. The whole CDR3 region reads CASSIDNTNSDYTF.

Notes on this clone: The genes and germline here are from mouse. The read ends 4 residues before the CDR3 terminus; that terminus is restored from the germline J gene. The same CDR3 also results from other DNA sequences found in this sample. This chain joins TRBV17 and TRBJ1-1; D possibly corresponds to TRBD1 (6 bases). Germline V gene lookup returns CDR1 MNHDT and CDR2 YYDKIL. V was cut by 6 bases and J by 4 bases, with 9 bases left in between. The CDR3 is 12 amino acids. The CDR3 loop reads CASSRGGTEVFF. CDR3 DNA, as far as it was read: TGTGCTAGCAGCAGGGGCGGCACA.

Only a few counts were recorded for this clone. Mouse germline and gene names are used. The read terminates 4 residues ahead of where the CDR3 ends, so the germline J gene completes it. The chain employs TRBV1 and TRBJ2-2; TRBD2 might be the D (7 bases). Trimming stripped 0 bases from V and 3 bases from J, with 11 bases between. CDR3 size: 16 residues. The germline V gene encodes CDR1 NSQYPW and CDR2 LRSPGD (reference sequence). The part of the CDR3 DNA that was read is TGCACCTGCAGTGCAGATGGAGGGGGGCACACCGGG. As protein: CTCSADGGGHTG. In full, the CDR3 reads CTCSADGGGHTGQLYF.

A few counts support this clone. The gene names here belong to mouse. Coverage ceases 4 residues before the CDR3 finishes, and the germline J gene fills in the end. This rearrangement joins TRBV13-3 to TRBJ2-3; 7 bases map to TRBD2. CDR1 is NNHDY and CDR2 is SYVADS in the germline V gene. V dropped 2 bases and J dropped 0; count of bases not matched to a gene: 3. There are 15 residues in the CDR3. Incomplete CDR3 DNA: TGTGCCAGCAGTGAGGGGGGGTACAGTGCAGAA. Translation gives CASSEGGYSAE. The entire CDR3 protein reads CASSEGGYSAETLYF.

This clone was observed a handful of times. Any gene name here is a mouse gene name. The CDR3 end falls 3 residues outside the read, so it is completed with the germline J gene. V is TRBV1 and J is TRBJ1-6; D is possibly TRBD1 (6 bases). TRBJ1-6 is identified as an open reading frame with a role that is uncertain. The CDR3 has 15 residues. V gave up 0 bases and J gave up 8 bases, with 11 bases separating them. The germline CDR1 and CDR2 sequences are NSQYPW and LRSPGD (reference sequence). The CDR3 loop is CTCSADGGADSPLYF. The DNA read from the CDR3 is TGCACCTGCAGTGCAGATGGGGGGGCTGATTCGCCC.

The table lists this clone with a few counts. Gene and germline names: mouse. From the germline J gene comes the end of the CDR3, since the read stops 4 residues before it. The V and J genes are TRBV17 and TRBJ2-3; D perhaps matches TRBD2 (5 bases). Trimming removed 2 bases at V and 0 bases at J, with 9 bases between. Germline V gives CDR1 MNHDT, CDR2 YYDKIL. The CDR3 loop spans 15 amino acids. CDR3 sequence reads: CASSRFLGSAETLYF. Partial CDR3 DNA: TGTGCTAGCAGTAGATTTCTGGGTAGTGCAGAA.

This clone was counted a few times. Mouse gene names apply. The CDR3 end is not reached by the read, which stops 4 residues before it; the germline J gene fills it in. In the same sample, other DNA sequences code for this CDR3. The chain joins TRBV5 to TRBJ2-3, with TRBD2 matching over 9 bases. The CDR3 is 17 amino acids. Germline V gene data show CDR1 as LGHNA and CDR2 as YNLKQL (reference sequence). V dropped 0 bases and J dropped 0; count of bases not matched to a gene: 4. The CDR3 here is CASSQDWGGSSAETLYF. CDR3 bases read: TGTGCCAGCAGCCAAGACTGGGGGGGGTCTAGTGCAGAA.

This clone was picked up a small number of times. The listed genes are named as in mouse. Sequencing ends 4 residues short of the CDR3 end; the germline J gene provides the rest. V usage is TRBV19 and J usage is TRBJ2-5; no firm D call. Trimming pared 3 bases from V and 0 bases from J, leaving 5 bases between. Germline CDR1 FNHDT, CDR2 SITEND (reference sequence). The length of the CDR3 is 13 residues. CDR3 amino acids: CASSKRNQDTQYF. The sequenced CDR3 bases are TGTGCCAGCAGTAAGAGGAACCAAGAC. The variable domain in full, completed from reference TRBV19 and TRBJ2-5, reads GGIITQTPKFLIGQEGQKLTLKCQQNFNHDTMYWYRQDSGKGLRLIYYSITENDLQKGDLSEGYDASREKKSSFSLTVTSAQKNEMAVFLCASSKRNQDTQYFGPGTRLLVL.

Comment on this clone: Any gene name here is a mouse gene name. The CDR3 is cut off 4 residues early in the read; its end comes from the germline J gene. The V and J genes are TRBV13-1 and TRBJ1-2; the D is unclear. V was trimmed by 0 bases and J by 2 bases, leaving 8 bases between them. The germline V gene encodes CDR1 NSHNY and CDR2 SYGAGN. The CDR3 extends over 14 amino acids. CDR3 DNA, as far as it was read: TGTGCCAGCAGTGATGCTGGGGTGAACTCC. Amino acids: CASSDAGVNS. The CDR3 reads in full as CASSDAGVNSDYTF.

This clone has a handful of counts. Mouse gene names apply. The CDR3 loop is CASSFEGRNTEVFF. CDR3 bases read: TGTGCTAGCAGTTTCGAGGGTAGGAACACA. The gene calls are TRBV29 and TRBJ1-1; D not certain. The missing CDR3 end, 4 residues past where the read stops, is filled in from the germline J gene. The germline V gene has CDR1 MSHET and CDR2 SYDVDS. Trimming removed 3 bases at V and 1 base at J, with 9 bases between. CDR3 length equals 14 residues. Using reference TRBV29 and TRBJ1-1 for the parts outside the CDR3, the full variable domain is DMKVTQMPRYLIKRMGENVLLECGQDMSHETMYWYRQDPGLGLQLIYISYDVDSNSEGDIPKGYRVSRKKREHFSLILDSAKTNQTSVYFCASSFEGRNTEVFFGKGTRLTVV.

This clone was observed a handful of times. The genes are named according to mouse. The CDR3 end falls 4 residues outside the read, so it is completed with the germline J gene. The V and J genes are TRBV13-3 and TRBJ2-5; 12 bases map to TRBD2. Germline lookup yields CDR1 NNHDY and CDR2 SYVADS. The CDR3 runs 15 residues. The CDR3 bases that were read are TGTGCCAGCAGTTCGACTGGGGGGGCGCGAGAC. It yields the protein CASSSTGGARD. The CDR3 as a whole reads CASSSTGGARDTQYF.

In this sample, this clone turned up a few times. Gene labels here are mouse ones. The read terminates 4 residues before the CDR3 end, so the remaining end is supplied by the germline J gene. The chain is built from TRBV2 and TRBJ2-5, with 9 bases lining up with TRBD1. The CDR3 has 15 residues. Germline V gene sequence: CDR1 LGHNA, CDR2 YSYQKL. The V gene end was trimmed by 0 bases and the J gene end by 3 bases; junction bases not matched to a gene: 1. The sequenced part of the CDR3 DNA is TGTGCCAGCAGCCAAGAGGGGACAGGGCAAGAC. Its protein product is CASSQEGTGQD. The complete CDR3 sequence is CASSQEGTGQDTQYF.

In regard to this clone: Gene names denote mouse genes. The read halts 4 residues ahead of the CDR3 end, with the missing end drawn from the germline J gene. The sample contains more than one DNA sequence encoding this CDR3. V gene TRBV13-1 combines with J gene TRBJ2-2; weak D call: TRBD1 (5 bases). Trimming took 1 base from V and 0 from J, leaving 10 bases between them. The CDR3 has 16 residues. Germline V gives CDR1 NSHNY, CDR2 SYGAGN. The CDR3 here is CASSDSRQSNTGQLYF. The part of the CDR3 DNA that was read is TGTGCCAGCAGTGATTCGAGACAGTCAAACACCGGG.